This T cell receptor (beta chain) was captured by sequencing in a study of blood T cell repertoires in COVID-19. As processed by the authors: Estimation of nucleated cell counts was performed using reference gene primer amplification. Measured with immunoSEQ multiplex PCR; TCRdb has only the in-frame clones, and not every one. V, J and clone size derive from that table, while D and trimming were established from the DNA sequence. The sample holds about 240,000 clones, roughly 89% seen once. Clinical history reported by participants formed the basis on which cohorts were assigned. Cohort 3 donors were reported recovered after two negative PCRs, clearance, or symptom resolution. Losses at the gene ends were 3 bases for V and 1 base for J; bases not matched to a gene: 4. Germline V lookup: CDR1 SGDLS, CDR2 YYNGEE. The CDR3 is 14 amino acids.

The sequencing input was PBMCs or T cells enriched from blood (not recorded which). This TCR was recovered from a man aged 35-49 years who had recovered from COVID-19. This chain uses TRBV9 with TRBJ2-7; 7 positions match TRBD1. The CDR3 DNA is TGTGCCAGCAGCGGACAGGGCTCTTCCTACGAGCAGTACTTC. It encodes CASSGQGSSYEQYF.